A selection of T cell receptor beta chains follows, all from one sample in a study of radiotherapy plus CTLA-4 blockade in lung cancer. The method was immunoSEQ multiplex PCR; TCRdb's version includes in-frame clones alone and lacks a portion of them. The data show 75,000 to 95,000 clones, about 78% seen once. The material sequenced was peripheral blood, taken from a patient treated with radiotherapy plus ipilimumab. These receptor sequences come from a human donor with non-small cell lung cancer that progressed on radiotherapy plus ipilimumab. CDR3s include the opening cysteine and the closing phenylalanine or tryptophan. D genes are given only for firm matches. Some rows mark clone size as missing; the rest say once, few, many or name a class of expanded clone.

abundance: NA
len: 15
v_gene: TRBV19
j_gene: TRBJ2-5
d_gene: NA
CDR3nt: TGTGCCAGTAGTATAGTTGCGCAGAAACAAGAAACCCAGTACTTC
CDR3aa: CASSIVAQKQETQYF

abundance: NA
len: 13
v_gene: TRBV19
j_gene: TRBJ1-2
d_gene: NA
CDR3nt: TGTGCCAGTAGGGCGGTAAGGGGGTCGGGCTACACCTTC
CDR3aa: CASRAVRGSGYTF

abundance: NA
len: 15
v_gene: TRBV28
j_gene: TRBJ1-2
d_gene: TRBD1
CDR3nt: TGTGCCAGCAGATTGCGGGTGCAGGGGGCGGATGGCTACACCTTC
CDR3aa: CASRLRVQGADGYTF

abundance: NA
len: 13
v_gene: TRBV28
j_gene: TRBJ1-2
d_gene: NA
CDR3nt: TGTGCCAGCAACATAAGAGCTAACTATGGCTACACCTTC
CDR3aa: CASNIRANYGYTF

abundance: NA
len: 13
v_gene: TRBV7-6
j_gene: TRBJ2-1
d_gene: NA
CDR3nt: TGTGCCAGCAGCTTAAGCAGCTACAATGAGCAGTTCTTC
CDR3aa: CASSLSSYNEQFF

abundance: NA
len: 17
v_gene: TRBV7-9
j_gene: TRBJ1-5
d_gene: NA
CDR3nt: TGTGCCAGCAGCCTAAACCTAGGGGGGACGTATAATCAGCCCCAGCATTTT
CDR3aa: CASSLNLGGTYNQPQHF

abundance: NA
len: 14
v_gene: TRBV10-3
j_gene: TRBJ2-7
d_gene: NA
CDR3nt: TGTGCCATCAGTGAGTCGAAGACACAGGACGAGCAGTACTTC
CDR3aa: CAISESKTQDEQYF

abundance: NA
len: 14
v_gene: TRBV6-5
j_gene: TRBJ1-1
d_gene: NA
CDR3nt: TGTGCCAGCAGTTCCAACAGGGTATTCACTGAAGCTTTCTTT
CDR3aa: CASSSNRVFTEAFF

abundance: NA
len: 15
v_gene: TRBV6-5
j_gene: TRBJ1-1
d_gene: TRBD1
CDR3nt: TGTGCCAGCAAATTCGACAGGGCACTTCAAACTGAAGCTTTCTTT
CDR3aa: CASKFDRALQTEAFF

abundance: NA
len: 17
v_gene: TRBV27
j_gene: TRBJ2-5
d_gene: TRBD2
CDR3nt: TGTGCCACCAAGTCTTACGGGGCGGGAGGGCCGGGAGAGACCCAGTACTTC
CDR3aa: CATKSYGAGGPGETQYF

abundance: NA
len: 15
v_gene: TRBV7-8
j_gene: TRBJ1-2
d_gene: NA
CDR3nt: TGTGCCAGCAGCTTAGCGCCAGGGACCGCTTATGGCTACACCTTC
CDR3aa: CASSLAPGTAYGYTF

abundance: few
len: 15
v_gene: TRBV7-3
j_gene: TRBJ2-1
d_gene: TRBD2
CDR3nt: TGTGCCAGCAGTTTAGCGGGAGGAAGTTTCAATGAGCAGTTCTTC
CDR3aa: CASSLAGGSFNEQFF

abundance: NA
len: 12
v_gene: TRBV28
j_gene: TRBJ1-3
d_gene: NA
CDR3nt: TGTGCCAGCAGGAAGTCTGGAAACACCATATATTTT
CDR3aa: CASRKSGNTIYF

abundance: NA
len: 12
v_gene: TRBV7-9
j_gene: TRBJ1-2
d_gene: NA
CDR3nt: TGTGCCAGCAGCCCCGAGCATTATGGCTACACCTTC
CDR3aa: CASSPEHYGYTF

abundance: NA
len: 15
v_gene: TRBV4-1
j_gene: TRBJ2-2
d_gene: TRBD1
CDR3nt: TGCGCCAGCGCTCGGGGGCAGGGGGCGGGCGGGGAGCTGTTTTTT
CDR3aa: CASARGQGAGGELFF

abundance: NA
len: 15
v_gene: TRBV7-9
j_gene: TRBJ1-3
d_gene: TRBD1
CDR3nt: TGTGCCAGCAGCCCCCAGGGGGCCGATGGAAACACCATATATTTT
CDR3aa: CASSPQGADGNTIYF

abundance: NA
len: 13
v_gene: TRBV27
j_gene: TRBJ1-5
d_gene: NA
CDR3nt: TGTGCCAGCAGCTACTTTGCCAATCAGCCCCAGCATTTT
CDR3aa: CASSYFANQPQHF

abundance: NA
len: 14
v_gene: TRBV7-9
j_gene: TRBJ1-4
d_gene: NA
CDR3nt: TGTGCCACCCAGAGGGGGGCAACTAATGAAAAACTGTTTTTT
CDR3aa: CATQRGATNEKLFF

abundance: NA
len: 15
v_gene: TRBV28
j_gene: TRBJ1-5
d_gene: NA
CDR3nt: TGTGCCAGCAGTTCCTTACAGGGATTCGGGCAGCCCCAGCATTTT
CDR3aa: CASSSLQGFGQPQHF

abundance: NA
len: 19
v_gene: TRBV9
j_gene: TRBJ2-6
d_gene: NA
CDR3nt: TGTGCCAGCAGCGAGGAAGGACGGACCTCATACTCTGGGGCCAACGTCCTGACTTTC
CDR3aa: CASSEEGRTSYSGANVLTF

abundance: NA
len: 17
v_gene: TRBV7-6
j_gene: TRBJ2-3
d_gene: TRBD2
CDR3nt: TGTGCCAGCAGCTTAGTACTAGCGGGGGCTGCCGAAGATACGCAGTATTTT
CDR3aa: CASSLVLAGAAEDTQYF

abundance: once
len: 12
v_gene: TRBV18
j_gene: TRBJ2-1
d_gene: NA
CDR3nt: TGTGCCAGCTCCCGCTCCTACAATGAGCAGTTCTTC
CDR3aa: CASSRSYNEQFF

abundance: NA
len: 15
v_gene: TRBV28
j_gene: TRBJ2-2
d_gene: NA
CDR3nt: TGTGCCAGCCGCTCGGCGGGAAGGAACACCGGGGAGCTGTTTTTT
CDR3aa: CASRSAGRNTGELFF

abundance: NA
len: 13
v_gene: TRBV10-3
j_gene: TRBJ1-3
d_gene: NA
CDR3nt: TGTGCCATCAGTGGGACAGCTGGAAACACCATATATTTT
CDR3aa: CAISGTAGNTIYF

abundance: once
len: 15
v_gene: TRBV7-2
j_gene: TRBJ2-1
d_gene: TRBD2
CDR3nt: TGTGCCAGCAGCCAGCGGGGGTCCAGCAACAATGAGCAGTTCTTC
CDR3aa: CASSQRGSSNNEQFF

abundance: NA
len: 15
v_gene: TRBV14
j_gene: TRBJ2-7
d_gene: NA
CDR3nt: TGTGCCAGCAGCCCACTTCTCGACGGTACCTACGAGCAGTACTTC
CDR3aa: CASSPLLDGTYEQYF

abundance: many
len: 13
v_gene: TRBV4-3
j_gene: TRBJ1-2
d_gene: NA
CDR3nt: TGCGCCAGCAGCCAAGTGGGTAACTATGGCTACACCTTC
CDR3aa: CASSQVGNYGYTF

abundance: NA
len: 14
v_gene: TRBV5-1
j_gene: TRBJ1-2
d_gene: TRBD1
CDR3nt: TGCGCCAGCAGCTTGGCCCGGGACAGCTATAGCTACACCTTC
CDR3aa: CASSLARDSYSYTF

abundance: NA
len: 11
v_gene: TRBV2
j_gene: TRBJ2-5
d_gene: TRBD2
CDR3nt: TGTGCCAGCAGTGGCGGGGGGCCCGAGTACTTC
CDR3aa: CASSGGGPEYF

abundance: NA
len: 15
v_gene: TRBV29-1
j_gene: TRBJ2-3
d_gene: TRBD2
CDR3nt: TGCAGCGTTGTAGGCGCTAGCGGGGGGACAGATACGCAGTATTTT
CDR3aa: CSVVGASGGTDTQYF

abundance: NA
len: 15
v_gene: TRBV6-1
j_gene: TRBJ2-1
d_gene: TRBD2
CDR3nt: TGTGCCAGCAGTACTAGCGGGGGGGCCCGCAATGAGCAGTTCTTC
CDR3aa: CASSTSGGARNEQFF

abundance: NA
len: 16
v_gene: TRBV4-1
j_gene: TRBJ2-7
d_gene: TRBD1
CDR3nt: TGCGCCAGCAGCCAAGATCTGGGACAGGGGTCTCACGAGCAGTACTTC
CDR3aa: CASSQDLGQGSHEQYF

abundance: NA
len: 15
v_gene: TRBV5-4
j_gene: TRBJ2-3
d_gene: TRBD1
CDR3nt: TGTGCCAGCAGGGAAGGACAGGAGATCACAGATACGCAGTATTTT
CDR3aa: CASREGQEITDTQYF

abundance: NA
len: 14
v_gene: TRBV6-1
j_gene: TRBJ2-1
d_gene: NA
CDR3nt: TGTGCCAGCAGTGAAGCGTCAGCATACAATGAGCAGTTCTTC
CDR3aa: CASSEASAYNEQFF

abundance: NA
len: 13
v_gene: TRBV7-2
j_gene: TRBJ2-1
d_gene: NA
CDR3nt: TGTGCCAGCAGCTTAGAAAGGAGTACCGGGCAGTTCTTC
CDR3aa: CASSLERSTGQFF

abundance: NA
len: 15
v_gene: TRBV19
j_gene: TRBJ2-5
d_gene: TRBD1
CDR3nt: TGTGCCAGTAGTACCCCGGGACAGGGCCAAGAGACCCAGTACTTC
CDR3aa: CASSTPGQGQETQYF

abundance: NA
len: 14
v_gene: TRBV6-5
j_gene: TRBJ2-7
d_gene: NA
CDR3nt: TGTGCCAGCAGTTACGGGGACAACTCCTACGAGCAGTACTTC
CDR3aa: CASSYGDNSYEQYF

abundance: NA
len: 14
v_gene: TRBV19
j_gene: TRBJ1-1
d_gene: NA
CDR3nt: TGTGCCAGTAGTATAGGAAGGGCCCTCACTGAAGCTTTCTTT
CDR3aa: CASSIGRALTEAFF

abundance: once
len: 14
v_gene: TRBV2
j_gene: TRBJ2-2
d_gene: NA
CDR3nt: TGTGCCAGCAAGTCGGGGAGTGGGACCGGGGAGCTGTTTTTT
CDR3aa: CASKSGSGTGELFF

abundance: NA
len: 14
v_gene: TRBV5-1
j_gene: TRBJ2-7
d_gene: NA
CDR3nt: TGCGCCAGCAGCTTGATTGCGGATTCCTACGAGCAGTACTTC
CDR3aa: CASSLIADSYEQYF